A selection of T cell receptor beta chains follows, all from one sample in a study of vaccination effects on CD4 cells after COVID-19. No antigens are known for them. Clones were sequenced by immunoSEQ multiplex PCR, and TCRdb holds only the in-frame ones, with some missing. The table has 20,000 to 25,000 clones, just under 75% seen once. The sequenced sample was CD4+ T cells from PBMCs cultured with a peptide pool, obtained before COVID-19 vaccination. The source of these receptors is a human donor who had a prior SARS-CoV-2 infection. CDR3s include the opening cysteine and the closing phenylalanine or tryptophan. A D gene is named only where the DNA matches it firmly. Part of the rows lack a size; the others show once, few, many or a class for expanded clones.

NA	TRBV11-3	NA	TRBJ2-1	CASSGYSRGEQFF	TGTGCCAGCAGCGGCTACTCGAGGGGCGAGCAGTTCTTC
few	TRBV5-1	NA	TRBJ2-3	CASMRTAFTDTQYF	TGCGCCAGCATGAGGACAGCATTCACAGATACGCAGTATTTT
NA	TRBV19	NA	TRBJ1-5	CASSDRIQPQHF	TGTGCCAGTAGTGATAGAATTCAGCCCCAGCATTTT
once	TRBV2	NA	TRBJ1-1	CASSAQQVFMNTEAFF	TGTGCCAGCAGTGCCCAACAGGTTTTCATGAACACTGAAGCTTTCTTT
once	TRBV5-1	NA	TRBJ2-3	CASSLANTQYF	TGCGCCAGCAGCTTGGCGAATACGCAGTATTTT
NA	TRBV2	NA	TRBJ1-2	CASSEVAGTVYGYTF	TGTGCCAGCAGTGAAGTTGCCGGGACCGTATATGGCTACACCTTC
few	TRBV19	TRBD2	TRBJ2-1	CASSIDAGGYNEQFF	TGTGCCAGTAGTATTGATGCGGGGGGATACAATGAGCAGTTCTTC
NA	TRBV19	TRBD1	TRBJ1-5	CASSMGTANDNQPQHF	TGTGCCAGTAGTATGGGGACAGCCAATGACAATCAGCCCCAGCATTTT
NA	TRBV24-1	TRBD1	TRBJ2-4	CATSDPGQGVNIQYF	TGTGCCACCAGTGACCCGGGACAGGGAGTAAACATTCAGTACTTC
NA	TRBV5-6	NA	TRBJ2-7	CASSLASGEQYF	TGTGCCAGCAGCTTGGCGTCGGGCGAGCAGTACTTC
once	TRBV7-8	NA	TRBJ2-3	CASSSSAAGSPGVQYF	TGTGCCAGCAGCTCAAGTGCGGCGGGGTCACCCGGGGTGCAGTATTTT
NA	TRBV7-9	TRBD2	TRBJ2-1	CASSPRLAGANYEQFF	TGTGCCAGCAGCCCGAGACTAGCGGGAGCTAACTATGAGCAGTTCTTC
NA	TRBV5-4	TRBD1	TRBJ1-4	CASSLVGTGFATNEKLFF	TGTGCCAGCAGCTTGGTTGGGACAGGGTTTGCGACTAATGAAAAACTGTTTTTT
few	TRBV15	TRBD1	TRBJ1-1	CATISGGGTEAFF	TGTGCCACCATTTCAGGGGGCGGCACTGAAGCTTTCTTT
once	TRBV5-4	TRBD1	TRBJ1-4	CASSSDRGDEKLFF	TGTGCCAGCAGCTCGGACAGGGGGGACGAAAAACTGTTTTTT
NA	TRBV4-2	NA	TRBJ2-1	CASSQATDNEQFF	TGTGCCAGCAGCCAAGCGACCGACAATGAGCAGTTCTTC
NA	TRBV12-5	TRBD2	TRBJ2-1	CASGLGTSGTNEQFF	TGTGCTAGTGGTTTGGGGACTAGCGGGACTAATGAGCAGTTCTTC
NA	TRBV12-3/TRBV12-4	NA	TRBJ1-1	CASRADSWDEAFF	TGTGCCAGCAGGGCTGACAGCTGGGATGAAGCTTTCTTT
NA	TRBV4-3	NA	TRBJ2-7	CASSQVQGSSYEQYF	TGCGCCAGCAGCCAAGTACAGGGTTCCTCCTACGAGCAGTACTTC
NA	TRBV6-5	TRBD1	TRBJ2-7	CASLGTGAPYEQYF	TGTGCCAGCCTCGGGACAGGGGCTCCCTACGAGCAGTACTTC
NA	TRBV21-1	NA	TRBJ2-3	CASSNHNRGRLADTQYF	TGTGCCAGCAGCAACCACAACAGGGGGCGATTAGCAGATACGCAGTATTTT
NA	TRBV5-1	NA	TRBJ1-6	CASSLSGRVDAGPLHF	TGCGCCAGCAGCTTGAGCGGTCGGGTTGATGCGGGGCCCCTCCACTTT
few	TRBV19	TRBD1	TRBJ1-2	CASRRGRTYGYTF	TGTGCCAGTAGAAGGGGGCGAACCTATGGCTACACCTTC
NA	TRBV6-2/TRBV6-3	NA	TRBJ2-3	CASSLLLFTDTQYF	TGTGCCAGCAGCCTACTCCTCTTCACAGATACGCAGTATTTT
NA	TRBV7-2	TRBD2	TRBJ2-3	CASSPQRTSFTDTQYF	TGTGCCAGCAGCCCCCAGCGGACTAGCTTCACAGATACGCAGTATTTT
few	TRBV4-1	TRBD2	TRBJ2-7	CASSQRPGLDLWQYF	TGCGCCAGCAGCCAACGGCCGGGACTAGATTTGTGGCAGTACTTC
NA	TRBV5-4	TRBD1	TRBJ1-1	CASSPWTGDTEAFF	TGTGCCAGCAGCCCGTGGACAGGGGACACTGAAGCTTTCTTT
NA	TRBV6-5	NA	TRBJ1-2	CASSYRGPNYGYTF	TGTGCCAGCAGTTACAGGGGACCTAACTATGGCTACACCTTC
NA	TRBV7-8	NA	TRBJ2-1	CASSLLGANPPYNEQFF	TGTGCCAGCAGCTTACTGGGGGCTAACCCCCCCTACAATGAGCAGTTCTTC
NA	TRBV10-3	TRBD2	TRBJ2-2	CAISASLADTGELFF	TGTGCCATCAGTGCTTCCCTAGCGGACACCGGGGAGCTGTTTTTT
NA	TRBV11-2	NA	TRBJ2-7	CASSLEGAAAYEQYF	TGTGCCAGCAGCTTAGAAGGTGCGGCGGCATACGAGCAGTACTTC
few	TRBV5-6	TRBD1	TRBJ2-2	CASSLPGTGVELFF	TGTGCCAGCAGCCTACCCGGGACAGGGGTAGAGCTGTTTTTT
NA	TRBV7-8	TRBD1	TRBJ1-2	CAILTGGASGYTF	TGTGCCATCCTAACAGGGGGCGCTTCTGGCTACACCTTC
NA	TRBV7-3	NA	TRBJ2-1	CASSLVTGVVYNEQFF	TGTGCCAGCAGCTTGGTAACGGGAGTGGTTTACAATGAGCAGTTCTTC
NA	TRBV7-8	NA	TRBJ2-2	CASSLVRNTGELFF	TGTGCCAGCAGCTTAGTTCGGAACACCGGGGAGCTGTTTTTT
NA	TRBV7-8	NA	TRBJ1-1	CASSLEDRYTEAFF	TGTGCCAGCAGCTTAGAAGACAGGTACACTGAAGCTTTCTTT
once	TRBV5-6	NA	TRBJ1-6	CASSLGPGRHNSPLHF	TGTGCCAGCAGCTTAGGCCCGGGACGGCATAATTCACCCCTCCACTTT
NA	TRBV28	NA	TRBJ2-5	CASSLQYGQRKQETQYF	TGTGCCAGCAGTTTACAGTATGGGCAGAGAAAACAAGAGACCCAGTACTTC
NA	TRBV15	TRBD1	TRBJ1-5	CATSSRDRYSNQPQHF	TGTGCCACCAGCAGCCGGGACAGATATAGCAATCAGCCCCAGCATTTT
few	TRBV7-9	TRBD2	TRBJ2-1	CASSFFVAGESEQFF	TGTGCCAGCAGCTTCTTCGTAGCGGGAGAAAGTGAGCAGTTCTTC
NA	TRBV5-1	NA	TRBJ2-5	CASSLVSQETQYF	TGCGCCAGCAGCTTGGTTAGCCAAGAGACCCAGTACTTC
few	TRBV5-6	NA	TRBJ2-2	CASSIQTALNTGELFF	TGTGCCAGCAGCATCCAGACAGCGCTGAACACCGGGGAGCTGTTTTTT
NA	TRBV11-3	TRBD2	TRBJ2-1	CASSPLSGLAWIGNEQFF	TGTGCCAGCAGCCCACTGTCCGGACTAGCGTGGATAGGTAATGAGCAGTTCTTC
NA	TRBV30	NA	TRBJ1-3	CAWSEYSGNTIYF	TGTGCCTGGAGTGAATACTCTGGAAACACCATATATTTT
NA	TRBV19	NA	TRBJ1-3	CASSMGHRKANTIYF	TGTGCCAGTAGTATGGGACACAGGAAAGCAAACACCATATATTTT